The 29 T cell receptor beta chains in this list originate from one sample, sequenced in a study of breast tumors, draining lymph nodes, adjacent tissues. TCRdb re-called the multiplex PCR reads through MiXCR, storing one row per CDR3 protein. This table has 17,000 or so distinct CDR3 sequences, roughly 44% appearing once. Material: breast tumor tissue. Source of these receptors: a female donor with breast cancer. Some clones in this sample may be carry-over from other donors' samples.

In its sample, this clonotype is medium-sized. The DNA of the CDR3 is TGCAGTGCTGGCGGTTTCCAAGGAGAGACCCAGTACTTC. This gives the protein CSAGGFQGETQYF. V gene TRBV20-1 combines with J gene TRBJ2-5; no reliable D call. This CDR3 comprises 13 residues. Looked up from germline, CDR1 is DFQATT and CDR2 is SNEGSKA (reference sequence). Deletions cut 5 bases from V and 4 bases from J, with 14 bases between.

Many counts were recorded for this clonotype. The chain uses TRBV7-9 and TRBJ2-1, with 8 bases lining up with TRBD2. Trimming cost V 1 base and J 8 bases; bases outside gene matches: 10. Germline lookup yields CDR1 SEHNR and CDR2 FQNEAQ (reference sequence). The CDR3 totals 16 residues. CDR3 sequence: CASSLVGSGSRDEQFF. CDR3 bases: TGTGCCAGCAGCTTAGTGGGCAGCGGGAGCCGGGATGAGCAGTTCTTC.

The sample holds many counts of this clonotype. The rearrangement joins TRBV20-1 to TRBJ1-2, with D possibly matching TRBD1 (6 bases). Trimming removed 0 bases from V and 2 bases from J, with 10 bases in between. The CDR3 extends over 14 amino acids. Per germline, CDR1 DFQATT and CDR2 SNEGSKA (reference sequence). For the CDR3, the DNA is TGCAGTGCTAGAGAGGGGGGCAGAAACTATGGCTACACCTTC. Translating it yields CSAREGGRNYGYTF.

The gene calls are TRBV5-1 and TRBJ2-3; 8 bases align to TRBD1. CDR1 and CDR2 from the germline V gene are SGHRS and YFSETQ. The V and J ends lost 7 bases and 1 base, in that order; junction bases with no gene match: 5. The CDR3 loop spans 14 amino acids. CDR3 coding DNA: TGCGCCAGCCGTAACAGGGGGGGCACAGATACGCAGTATTTT. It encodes CASRNRGGTDTQYF.

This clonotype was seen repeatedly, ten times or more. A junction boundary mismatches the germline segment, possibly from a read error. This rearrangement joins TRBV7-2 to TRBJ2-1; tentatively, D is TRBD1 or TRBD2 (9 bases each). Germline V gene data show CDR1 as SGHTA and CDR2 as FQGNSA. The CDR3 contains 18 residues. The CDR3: CANSPRSTGGVGGRAWFF. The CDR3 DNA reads TGTGCCAACAGCCCTAGAAGCACAGGGGGCGTTGGCGGGAGGGCCTGGTTCTTC.

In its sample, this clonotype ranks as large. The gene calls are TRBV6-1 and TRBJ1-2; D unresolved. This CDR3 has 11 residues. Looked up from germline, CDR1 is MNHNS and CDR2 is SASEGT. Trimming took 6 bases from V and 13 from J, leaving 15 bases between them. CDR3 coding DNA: TGTGCCAGCAGCGTCAGTCAGGTCTCCACCTTC. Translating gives CASSVSQVSTF.

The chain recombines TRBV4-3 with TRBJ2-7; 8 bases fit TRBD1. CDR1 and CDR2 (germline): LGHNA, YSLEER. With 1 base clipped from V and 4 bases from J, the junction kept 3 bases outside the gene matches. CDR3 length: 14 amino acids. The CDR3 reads CASSQGTGKYEQYF. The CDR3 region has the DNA TGCGCCAGCAGCCAAGGGACAGGGAAATACGAGCAGTACTTC.

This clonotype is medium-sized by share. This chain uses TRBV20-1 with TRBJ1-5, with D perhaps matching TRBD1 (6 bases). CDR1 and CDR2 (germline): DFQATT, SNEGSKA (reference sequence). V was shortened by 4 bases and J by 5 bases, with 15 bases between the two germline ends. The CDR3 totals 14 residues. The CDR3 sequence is CSAKRGARYQPQHF. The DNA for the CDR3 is TGCAGTGCTAAGAGGGGGGCGAGGTATCAGCCCCAGCATTTT.

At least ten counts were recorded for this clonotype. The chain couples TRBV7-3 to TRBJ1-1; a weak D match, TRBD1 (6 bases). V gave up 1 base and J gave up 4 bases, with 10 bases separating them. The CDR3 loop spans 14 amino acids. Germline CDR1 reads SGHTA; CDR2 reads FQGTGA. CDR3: CASSLIGGGTEAFF. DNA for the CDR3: TGTGCCAGCAGCTTAATTGGAGGGGGCACTGAAGCTTTCTTT.

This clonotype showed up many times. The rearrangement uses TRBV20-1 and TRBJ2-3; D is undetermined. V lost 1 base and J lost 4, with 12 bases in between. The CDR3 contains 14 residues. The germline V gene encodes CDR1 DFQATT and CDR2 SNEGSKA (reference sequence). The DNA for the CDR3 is TGCAGTGCTAGAGTCCCCCCTTTGCCAGATACGCAGTATTTT. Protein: CSARVPPLPDTQYF.

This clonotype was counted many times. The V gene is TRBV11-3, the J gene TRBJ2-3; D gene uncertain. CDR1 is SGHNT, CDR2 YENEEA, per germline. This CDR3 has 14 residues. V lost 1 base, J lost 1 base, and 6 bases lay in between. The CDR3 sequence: CASSLAGRTDTQYF. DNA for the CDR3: TGTGCCAGCAGCTTAGCGGGTCGCACAGATACGCAGTATTTT.

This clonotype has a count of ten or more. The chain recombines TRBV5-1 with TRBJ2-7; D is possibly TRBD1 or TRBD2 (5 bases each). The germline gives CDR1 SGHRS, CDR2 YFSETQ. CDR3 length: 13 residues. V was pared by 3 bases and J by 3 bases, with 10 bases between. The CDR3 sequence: CASSSRDGYEQYF. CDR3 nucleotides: TGCGCCAGCAGCTCCCGGGACGGCTACGAGCAGTACTTC.

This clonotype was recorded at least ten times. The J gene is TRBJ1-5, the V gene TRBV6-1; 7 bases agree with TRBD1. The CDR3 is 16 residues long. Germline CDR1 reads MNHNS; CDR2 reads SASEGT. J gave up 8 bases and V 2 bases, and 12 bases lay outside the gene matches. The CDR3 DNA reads TGTGCCAGCAGTGAAAAGGACAGGCTGATTTATGAGCCCCAGCATTTT. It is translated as CASSEKDRLIYEPQHF.

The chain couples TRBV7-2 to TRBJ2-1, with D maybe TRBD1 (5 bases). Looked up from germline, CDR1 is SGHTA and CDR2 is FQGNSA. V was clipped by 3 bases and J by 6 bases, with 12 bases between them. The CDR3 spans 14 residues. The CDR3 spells CASSFLQVRNEQFF. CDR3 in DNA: TGTGCCAGCAGCTTTCTACAGGTACGCAATGAGCAGTTCTTC.

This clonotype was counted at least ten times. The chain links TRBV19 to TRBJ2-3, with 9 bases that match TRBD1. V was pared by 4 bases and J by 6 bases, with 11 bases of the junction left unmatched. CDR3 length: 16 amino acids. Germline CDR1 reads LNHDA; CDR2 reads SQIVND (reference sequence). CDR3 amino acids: CASSTDAGTGKDTQYF. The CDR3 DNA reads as TGTGCCAGTAGTACCGACGCCGGGACAGGGAAGGATACGCAGTATTTT.

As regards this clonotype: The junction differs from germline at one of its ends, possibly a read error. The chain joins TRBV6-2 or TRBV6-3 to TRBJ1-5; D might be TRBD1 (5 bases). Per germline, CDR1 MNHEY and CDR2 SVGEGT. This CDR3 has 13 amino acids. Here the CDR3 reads CVPRGYSVRPRHF. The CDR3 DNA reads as TGTGTCCCACGGGGGTACTCAGTCCGGCCCCGGCATTTT.

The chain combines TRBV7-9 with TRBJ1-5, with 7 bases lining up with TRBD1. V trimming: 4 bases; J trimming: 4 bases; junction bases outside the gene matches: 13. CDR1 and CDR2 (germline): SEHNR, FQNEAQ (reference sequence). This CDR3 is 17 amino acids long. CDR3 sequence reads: CASSSKASGTVNQPQHF. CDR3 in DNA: TGTGCCAGCAGCTCTAAGGCCTCCGGGACAGTTAATCAGCCCCAGCATTTT. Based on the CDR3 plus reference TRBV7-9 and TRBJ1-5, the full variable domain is DTGVSQNPRHKITKRGQNVTFRCDPISEHNRLYWYRQTLGQGPEFLTYFQNEAQLEKSRLLSDRFSAERPKGSFSTLEIQRTEQGDSAMYLCASSSKASGTVNQPQHFGDGTRLSIL.

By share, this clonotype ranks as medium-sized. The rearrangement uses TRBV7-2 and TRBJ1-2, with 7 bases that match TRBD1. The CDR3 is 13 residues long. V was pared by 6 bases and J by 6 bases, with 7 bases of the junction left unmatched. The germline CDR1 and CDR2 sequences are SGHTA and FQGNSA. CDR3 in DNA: TGTGCCAGCAGGTCACAGGGGCTGGATGGCTACACCTTC. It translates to CASRSQGLDGYTF.

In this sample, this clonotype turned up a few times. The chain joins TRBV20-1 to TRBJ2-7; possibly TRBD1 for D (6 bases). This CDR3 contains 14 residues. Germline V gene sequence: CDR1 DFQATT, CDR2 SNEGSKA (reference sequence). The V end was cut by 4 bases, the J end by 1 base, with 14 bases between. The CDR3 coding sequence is TGCAGTGCTACGCCGTCGGGACATTCCTACGAGCAGTACGTC. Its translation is CSATPSGHSYEQYV.

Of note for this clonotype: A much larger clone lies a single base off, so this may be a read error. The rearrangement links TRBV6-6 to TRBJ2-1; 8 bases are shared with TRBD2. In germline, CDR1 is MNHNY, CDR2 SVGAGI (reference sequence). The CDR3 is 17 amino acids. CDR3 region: CASSHSMIAGHPREQFF. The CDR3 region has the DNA TGTGCCAGCAGTCACTCTATGATAGCGGGACATCCCCGAGAGCAGTTCTTC.

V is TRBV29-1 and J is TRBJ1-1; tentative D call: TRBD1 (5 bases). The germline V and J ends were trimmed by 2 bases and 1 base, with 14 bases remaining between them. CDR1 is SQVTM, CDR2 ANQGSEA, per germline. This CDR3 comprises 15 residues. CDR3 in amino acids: CSVEQGGAGNTEAFF. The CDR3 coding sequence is TGCAGCGTTGAACAGGGTGGGGCAGGGAACACTGAAGCTTTCTTT.

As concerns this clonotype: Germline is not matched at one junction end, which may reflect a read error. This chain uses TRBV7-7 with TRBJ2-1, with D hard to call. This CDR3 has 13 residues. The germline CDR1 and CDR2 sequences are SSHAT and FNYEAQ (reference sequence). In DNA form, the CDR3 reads TGTGCTAGCAGCCCTATTGCGAGTCATGAGCAGTTCTTC. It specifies CASSPIASHEQFF.

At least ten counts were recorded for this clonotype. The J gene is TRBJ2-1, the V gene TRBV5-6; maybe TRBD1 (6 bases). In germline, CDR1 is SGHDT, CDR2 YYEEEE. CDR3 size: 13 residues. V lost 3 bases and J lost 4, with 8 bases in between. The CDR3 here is CASSSDSYNEQFF. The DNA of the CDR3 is TGTGCCAGCAGCTCGGACAGTTACAATGAGCAGTTCTTC.

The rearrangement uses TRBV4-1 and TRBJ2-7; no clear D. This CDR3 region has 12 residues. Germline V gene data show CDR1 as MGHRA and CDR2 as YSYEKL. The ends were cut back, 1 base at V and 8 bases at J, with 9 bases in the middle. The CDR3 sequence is CASSQVSAKQYF. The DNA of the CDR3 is TGCGCCAGCAGCCAAGTATCCGCCAAGCAGTACTTC.

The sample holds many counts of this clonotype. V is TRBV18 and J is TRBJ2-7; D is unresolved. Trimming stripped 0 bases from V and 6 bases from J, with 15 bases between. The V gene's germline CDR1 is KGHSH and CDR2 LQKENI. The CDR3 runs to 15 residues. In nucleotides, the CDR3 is TGTGCCAGCTCACCACCAGGGCGGTCTTCGCGCGAGCAGTACTTC. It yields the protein CASSPPGRSSREQYF.

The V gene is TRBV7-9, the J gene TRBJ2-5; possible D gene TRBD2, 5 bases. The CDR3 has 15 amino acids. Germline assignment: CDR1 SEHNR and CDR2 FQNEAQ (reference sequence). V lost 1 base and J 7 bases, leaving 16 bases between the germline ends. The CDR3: CASSLEGSGGGTQYF. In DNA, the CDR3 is TGTGCCAGCAGCTTAGAAGGTTCAGGTGGAGGGACCCAGTACTTC.

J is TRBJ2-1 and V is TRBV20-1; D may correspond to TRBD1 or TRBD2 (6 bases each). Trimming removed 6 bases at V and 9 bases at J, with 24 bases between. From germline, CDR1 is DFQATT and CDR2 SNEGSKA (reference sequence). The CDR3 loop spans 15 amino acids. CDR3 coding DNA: TGCAGTGCGTACACACGGGGGCGGGAAGGTGTTGAGCAGTTCTTC. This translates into CSAYTRGREGVEQFF.

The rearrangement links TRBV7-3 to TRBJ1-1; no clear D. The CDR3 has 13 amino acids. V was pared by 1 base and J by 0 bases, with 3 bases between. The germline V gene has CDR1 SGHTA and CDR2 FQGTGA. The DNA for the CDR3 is TGTGCCAGCAGCTTAATCGTGAACACTGAAGCTTTCTTT. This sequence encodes CASSLIVNTEAFF.

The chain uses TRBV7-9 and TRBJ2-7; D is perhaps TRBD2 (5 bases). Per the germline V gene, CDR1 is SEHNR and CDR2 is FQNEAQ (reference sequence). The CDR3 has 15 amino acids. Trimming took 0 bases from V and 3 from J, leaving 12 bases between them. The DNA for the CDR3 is TGTGCCAGCAGCTTAGCGTTTGGGAGAAACTACGAGCAGTACTTC. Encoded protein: CASSLAFGRNYEQYF.